This entry is about one TCR beta chain. Its antigen is still unknown. Within one base of it there is no much larger clone, and no base qualities were kept. RNA was extracted using the RNeasy kit, and roughly 0.5 to 1 microgram was reverse transcribed with random hexamers. The immunoSEQ multiplex PCR assay, which covers 54 Vbeta and 13 Jbeta segments, was used to amplify TCR beta CDR3 regions. Bias from PCR amplification was corrected by using a synthetic template baseline for primer optimization and for computational correction. Regarding the original processing steps: Only productive sequences were kept, with reads annotated to V, D and J genes according to IMGT and analyzed in immunoSEQ Analyzer. Clonality was computed as one minus Shannon entropy normalized by log2 of the number of productive unique sequences. For each patient and control, public and private clones were evaluated within the 100 most prevalent clones. Clones were defined as Susac-specific when absent from the healthy and MS cohorts, from about 970 published viral clones and from other ImmuneACCESS disease sequences. The raw public data were reprocessed by TCRdb itself: fastp quality trimming at Q25, MiXCR clonotype calling, in-frame beta chains only. Here each entry gathers all rows of one CDR3 protein and keeps the most common genes and DNA. The V and J calls come from TCRdb's annotation, not from the publication. A total of 100,000 to 150,000 distinct CDR3 sequences appear in this sample, 90% to 95% of them only once. 0.065% to 0.1% of the sample is taken by the ten largest.

This entry is derived from a study of CD8 T cells in Susac syndrome (dated by TCRdb to the late 2010s). About the investigation overall: Repertoire sequencing was used to test whether CD8+ T cell activation and differentiation in Susac syndrome was antigen driven. General conclusions and limits of the study: The study acknowledged that relatively few individuals were included in the TCR sequencing and HLA analysis.

From the cysteine through the phenylalanine, the CDR3 covers 18 amino acids. Just CDR3 DNA is preserved here, 54 bases in frame from base 1. The CDR1 and CDR2 encoded by the germline V gene are MNHEY and SVGAGI. Germline trimming: 0 bases from V, 4 bases from J; junction bases outside gene matches: 9. High-throughput TCR beta sequencing profiled peripheral blood CD8+ and CD4+ T cells from healthy donors, Susac syndrome patients and multiple sclerosis patients. Healthy donors were included as age- and sex-matched controls. CD8+ TEMRA cells were enriched by FACS, while bulk CD8+ and CD4+ T cells were purified by magnetic negative isolation. Blood was drawn into EDTA tubes, processed within 24 hours, and PBMCs were isolated by density gradient centrifugation. PBMCs destined for TCR sequencing were cryopreserved in liquid nitrogen and later thawed in a 37 °C water bath. The sorted or isolated CD4+, CD8+ and CD8+ TEMRA cells had a purity of 90% or higher.

The chain links TRBV6-5 with TRBJ2-4; 10 junctional bases match TRBD1. Input material: CD4+ T cells from PBMCs. The sequence was obtained from a human donor in good health. In nucleotide form, the sequence is TGTGCCAGCAGTTACTCGCCGGGACAGGGGAACCCAAAAAACATTCAGTACTTC. Translated, this gives CASSYSPGQGNPKNIQYF.